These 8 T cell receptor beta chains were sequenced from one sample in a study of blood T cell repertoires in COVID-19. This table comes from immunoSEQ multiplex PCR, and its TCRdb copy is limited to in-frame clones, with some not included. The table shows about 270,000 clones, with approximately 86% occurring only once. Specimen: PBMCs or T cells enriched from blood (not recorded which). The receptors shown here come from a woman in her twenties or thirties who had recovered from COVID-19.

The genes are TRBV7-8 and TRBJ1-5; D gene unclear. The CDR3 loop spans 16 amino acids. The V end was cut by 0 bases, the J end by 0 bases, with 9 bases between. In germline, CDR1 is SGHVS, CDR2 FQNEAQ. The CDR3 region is CASSLAQVLSNQPQHF. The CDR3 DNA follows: TGTGCCAGCAGCTTAGCCCAGGTACTTAGCAATCAGCCCCAGCATTTT.

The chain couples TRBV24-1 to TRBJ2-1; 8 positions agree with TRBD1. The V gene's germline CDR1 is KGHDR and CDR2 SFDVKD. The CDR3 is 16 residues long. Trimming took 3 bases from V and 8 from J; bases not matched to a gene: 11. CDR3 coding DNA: TGTGCCACCAGTGATGTCGGACAGGGAGCCGGTGATGAGCAGTTCTTC. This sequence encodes CATSDVGQGAGDEQFF.

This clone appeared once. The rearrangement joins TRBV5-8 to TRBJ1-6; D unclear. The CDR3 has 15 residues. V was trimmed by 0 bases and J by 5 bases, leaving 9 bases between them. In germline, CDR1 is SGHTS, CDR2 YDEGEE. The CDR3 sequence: CASSLGLVNNSPLHF. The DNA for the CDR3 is TGTGCCAGCAGCTTGGGGCTGGTTAATAATTCACCCCTCCACTTT.

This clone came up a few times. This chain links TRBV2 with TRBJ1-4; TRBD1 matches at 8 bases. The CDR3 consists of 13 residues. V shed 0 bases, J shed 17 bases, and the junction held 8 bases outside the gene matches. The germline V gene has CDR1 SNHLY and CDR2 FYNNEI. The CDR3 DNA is TGTGCCAGCAGTGAAGCGATCAGGGGACAGGTTTTTTTT. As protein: CASSEAIRGQVFF.

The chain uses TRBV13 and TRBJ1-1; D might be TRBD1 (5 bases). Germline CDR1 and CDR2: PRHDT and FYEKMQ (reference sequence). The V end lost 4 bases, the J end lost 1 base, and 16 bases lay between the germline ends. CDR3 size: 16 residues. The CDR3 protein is CASSSEGVSGNTEAFF. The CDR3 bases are TGTGCCAGCAGCTCGGAAGGGGTCAGTGGGAACACTGAAGCTTTCTTT.

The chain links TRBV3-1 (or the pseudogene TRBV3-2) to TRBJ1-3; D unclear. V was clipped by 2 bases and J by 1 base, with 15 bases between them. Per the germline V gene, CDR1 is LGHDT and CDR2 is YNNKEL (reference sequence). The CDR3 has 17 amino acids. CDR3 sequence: CASSQNVVDTSGNTIYF. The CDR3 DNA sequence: TGTGCCAGCAGCCAAAATGTGGTTGACACGTCTGGAAACACCATATATTTT.

This CDR3 reads CASSLTLASSSYNEQFF. The CDR3 DNA reads as TGTGCCAGCAGCTTAACCCTAGCGAGCAGCTCCTACAATGAGCAGTTCTTC. The chain is built from TRBV7-9 and TRBJ2-1; maybe TRBD2 (6 bases). The CDR3 length is 17 residues. Germline V gene sequence: CDR1 SEHNR, CDR2 FQNEAQ (reference sequence). V was clipped by 2 bases and J by 0 bases, with 14 bases between them.

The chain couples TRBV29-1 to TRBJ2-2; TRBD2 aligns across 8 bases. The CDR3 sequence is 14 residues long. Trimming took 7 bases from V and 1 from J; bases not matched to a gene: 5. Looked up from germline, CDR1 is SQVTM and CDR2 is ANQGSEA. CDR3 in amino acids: CSGREGLNTGELFF. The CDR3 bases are TGCAGCGGCCGGGAGGGCCTGAACACCGGGGAGCTGTTTTTT.